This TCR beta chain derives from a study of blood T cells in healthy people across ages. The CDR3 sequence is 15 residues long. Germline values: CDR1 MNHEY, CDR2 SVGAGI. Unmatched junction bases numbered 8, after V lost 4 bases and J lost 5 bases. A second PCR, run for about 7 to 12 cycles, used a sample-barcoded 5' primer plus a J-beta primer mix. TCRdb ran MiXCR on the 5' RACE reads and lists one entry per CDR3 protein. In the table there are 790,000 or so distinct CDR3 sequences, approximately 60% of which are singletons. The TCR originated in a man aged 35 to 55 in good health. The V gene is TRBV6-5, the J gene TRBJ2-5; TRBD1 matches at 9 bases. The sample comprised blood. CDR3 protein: CASSWWTGVSETQYF. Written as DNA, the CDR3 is TGTGCCAGCAGTTGGTGGACAGGGGTGTCGGAGACCCAGTACTTC.